The 12 T cell receptor beta chains reported below all come from one sample, sequenced in a study of blood T cell repertoires in COVID-19. Data came from immunoSEQ multiplex PCR; TCRdb stores just in-frame clones and leaves some out. Here the sample spans approximately 86,000 clones, 75% to 85% being singletons. The sample taken for sequencing was peripheral blood. Receptor source: a woman in her 70s with acute or convalescent COVID-19.

V is TRBV11-2 and J is TRBJ2-6; D is uncertain. V lost 2 bases and J 1 base, leaving 6 bases between the germline ends. Germline V CDR1 and CDR2: SGHAT, FQNNGV. The CDR3 has 15 amino acids. The CDR3 here is CASSLRASGANVLTF. Written as DNA, the CDR3 is TGTGCCAGCAGCTTAAGAGCATCTGGGGCCAACGTCCTGACTTTC.

CDR3 in DNA: TGTGCCAGCAGCAGGACAGTTGGGACCCAGTACTTC. Amino acids: CASSRTVGTQYF. The chain employs TRBV12-3 or TRBV12-4 and TRBJ2-5; perhaps TRBD1 as D (6 bases). The CDR3 is 12 residues long. V dropped 6 bases and J dropped 7 bases, with 12 bases sitting between them.

This clone appeared a few times. CDR3 sequence: CATSRATGVVIGELFF. The CDR3 DNA is TGTGCCACCAGCAGAGCGACAGGGGTGGTAATCGGGGAGCTGTTTTTT. This chain connects TRBV15 to TRBJ2-2; the match to TRBD1 covers 8 bases. Germline CDR1 is LNHNV and CDR2 is YYDKDF (reference sequence). Losses at the gene ends were 1 base for V and 7 bases for J; bases not matched to a gene: 8. The CDR3 is 16 residues long.

This sequence joins TRBV24-1 and TRBJ1-5; perhaps TRBD1 as D (5 bases). V lost 3 bases and J lost 10, with 24 bases in between. The CDR3 length is 17 residues. Germline-derived CDR1 and CDR2 are KGHDR and SFDVKD. The DNA of the CDR3 is TGTGCCACCAGTGATGGCGGCGGAGGGGCTAAGGGGTCACCCCAGCATTTT. The encoded protein is CATSDGGGGAKGSPQHF.

This chain links TRBV3-1 (or the pseudogene TRBV3-2) with TRBJ2-2, with D maybe TRBD2 (5 bases). The germline gives CDR1 LGHDT, CDR2 YNNKEL (reference sequence). V was shortened by 0 bases and J by 1 base, with 12 bases between the two germline ends. The CDR3 contains 17 residues. This CDR3 reads CASSQEVAMGNTGELFF. CDR3 in DNA: TGTGCCAGCAGCCAAGAAGTAGCGATGGGGAACACCGGGGAGCTGTTTTTT.

The J gene is TRBJ1-3, the V gene TRBV11-2; D is possibly TRBD1 (5 bases). Trimming left V 3 bases short and J 0 bases short, with 21 bases between. The CDR3 sequence is 19 residues long. The germline CDR1 and CDR2 sequences are SGHAT and FQNNGV. CDR3 amino acids: CASSFPGGSGVGSGNTIYF. The CDR3 DNA sequence: TGTGCCAGCAGCTTTCCCGGCGGTTCGGGGGTTGGCTCTGGAAACACCATATATTTT.

V usage is TRBV3-1 (or the pseudogene TRBV3-2) and J usage is TRBJ2-5; TRBD2 is a possible D gene (7 bases). The CDR3 runs to 14 residues. Germline values: CDR1 LGHDT, CDR2 YNNKEL (reference sequence). Trimming stripped 3 bases from V and 5 bases from J, with 13 bases between. CDR3 residues: CASSHWTRGETQYF. CDR3 nucleotide sequence: TGTGCCAGCAGCCACTGGACTAGGGGGGAGACCCAGTACTTC.

This chain uses TRBV11-2 with TRBJ2-2; no clear D. Germline CDR1 and CDR2: SGHAT and FQNNGV. The CDR3 runs to 12 residues. V gave up 2 bases and J gave up 7 bases, with 5 bases separating them. CDR3 sequence reads: CASSLTVGELFF. DNA for the CDR3: TGTGCCAGCAGCTTAACGGTCGGGGAGCTGTTTTTT.

V usage is TRBV6-1 and J usage is TRBJ1-1; possibly TRBD1 for D (5 bases). V dropped 2 bases and J dropped 7 bases, with 11 bases sitting between them. Germline CDR1 reads MNHNS; CDR2 reads SASEGT. CDR3 length: 13 amino acids. Here the CDR3 reads CASSEMRQYEAFF. The DNA of the CDR3 is TGTGCCAGCAGTGAAATGAGACAGTATGAAGCTTTCTTT.

This clone was detected many times. The gene calls are TRBV7-3 and TRBJ2-2, with 8 nucleotides matching TRBD1. V lost 5 bases and J lost 4; bases outside the gene matches: 3. The CDR3 is 14 residues long. CDR1 is SGHTA, CDR2 FQGTGA, per germline. The CDR3 nucleotides read TGTGCCAGCAGCCCGACAGGGGTCACCGGGGAGCTGTTTTTT. Translation gives CASSPTGVTGELFF.

The J gene is TRBJ2-7, the V gene TRBV6-5; 7 bases align to TRBD1. The CDR3 extends over 14 amino acids. Germline-derived CDR1 and CDR2 are MNHEY and SVGAGI. The V gene end was trimmed by 7 bases and the J gene end by 1 base; junction bases not matched to a gene: 7. CDR3 nucleotide sequence: TGTGCCAGCACCGATCGGACAGGTTCCTACGAGCAGTACTTC. Amino acids: CASTDRTGSYEQYF.

This clone was picked up a small number of times. The gene calls are TRBV28 and TRBJ1-5, with 7 bases lining up with TRBD1. Per the germline V gene, CDR1 is MDHEN and CDR2 is SYDVKM. With V trimmed by 3 bases and J by 7 bases, 9 bases remained unmatched. The CDR3 runs 15 residues. This CDR3 is CASSLLTGAWQPQHF. The CDR3 DNA is TGTGCCAGCAGTTTGCTCACAGGGGCTTGGCAGCCCCAGCATTTT.